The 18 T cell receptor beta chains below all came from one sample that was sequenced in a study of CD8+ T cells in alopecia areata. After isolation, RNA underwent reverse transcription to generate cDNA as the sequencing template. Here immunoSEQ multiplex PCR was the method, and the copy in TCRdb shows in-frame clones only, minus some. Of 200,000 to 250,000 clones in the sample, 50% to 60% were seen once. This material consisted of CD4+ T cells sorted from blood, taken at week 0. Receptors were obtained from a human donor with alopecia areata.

The CDR3 loop is CAWSGQGWETQYF. CDR3 sequence (DNA): TGTGCCTGGAGCGGACAGGGCTGGGAGACCCAGTACTTC. V is TRBV30 and J is TRBJ2-5; 8 bases map to TRBD1. This CDR3 region has 13 residues. The J segment lost 5 bases and the V segment lost 3 bases, leaving 5 bases of the junction unmatched. The germline gives CDR1 GTSNPN, CDR2 SVGIG (reference sequence).

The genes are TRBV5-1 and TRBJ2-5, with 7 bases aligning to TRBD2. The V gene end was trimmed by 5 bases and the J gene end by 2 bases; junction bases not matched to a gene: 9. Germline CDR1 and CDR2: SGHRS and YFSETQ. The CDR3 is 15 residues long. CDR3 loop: CASSFLAAGQETQYF. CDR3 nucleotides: TGCGCCAGCAGTTTTCTAGCGGCCGGGCAAGAGACCCAGTACTTC.

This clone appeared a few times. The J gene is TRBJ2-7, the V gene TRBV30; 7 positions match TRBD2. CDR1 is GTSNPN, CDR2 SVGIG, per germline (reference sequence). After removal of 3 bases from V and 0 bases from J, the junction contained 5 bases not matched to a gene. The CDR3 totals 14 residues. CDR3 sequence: CAWRAGGSSYEQYF. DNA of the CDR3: TGTGCCTGGAGGGCCGGGGGGAGCTCCTACGAGCAGTACTTC.

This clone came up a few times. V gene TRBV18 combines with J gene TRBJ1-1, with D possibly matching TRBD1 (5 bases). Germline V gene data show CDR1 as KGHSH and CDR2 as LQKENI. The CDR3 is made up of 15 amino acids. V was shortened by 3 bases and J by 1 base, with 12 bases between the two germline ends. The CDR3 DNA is TGTGCCAGCTCACCTTTTACGACAGAGAACACTGAAGCTTTCTTT. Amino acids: CASSPFTTENTEAFF.

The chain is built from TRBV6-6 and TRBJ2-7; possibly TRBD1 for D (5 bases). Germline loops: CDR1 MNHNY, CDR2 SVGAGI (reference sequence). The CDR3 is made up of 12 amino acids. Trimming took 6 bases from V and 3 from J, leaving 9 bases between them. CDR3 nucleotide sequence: TGTGCCAGCAGCGCCAGGGTCTACGAGCAGTACTTC. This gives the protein CASSARVYEQYF.

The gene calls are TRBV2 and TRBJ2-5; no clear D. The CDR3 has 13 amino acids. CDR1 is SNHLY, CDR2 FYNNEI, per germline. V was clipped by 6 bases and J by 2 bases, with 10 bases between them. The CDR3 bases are TGTGCCAGCAGCCGGCTAAGGCAAGAGACCCAGTACTTC. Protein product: CASSRLRQETQYF.

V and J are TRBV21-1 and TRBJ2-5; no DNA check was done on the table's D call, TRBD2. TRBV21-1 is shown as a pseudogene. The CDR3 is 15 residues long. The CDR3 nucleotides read TGTGCCAGCAGCAACTTAGCGGGGGTCGGCGAGACCCAGTACTTC. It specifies CASSNLAGVGETQYF.

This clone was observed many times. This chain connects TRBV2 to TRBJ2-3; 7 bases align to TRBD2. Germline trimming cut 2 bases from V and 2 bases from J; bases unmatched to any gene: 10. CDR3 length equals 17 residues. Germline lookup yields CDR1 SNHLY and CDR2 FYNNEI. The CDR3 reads CASSERLSGDFTDTQYF. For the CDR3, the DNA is TGTGCCAGCAGTGAAAGGTTAAGCGGGGACTTCACAGATACGCAGTATTTT.

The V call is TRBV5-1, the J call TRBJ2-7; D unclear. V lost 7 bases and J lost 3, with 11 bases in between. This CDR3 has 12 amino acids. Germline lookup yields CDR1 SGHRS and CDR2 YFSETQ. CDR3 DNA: TGCGCCAGCCGTCCTGATCGCTACGAGCAGTACTTC. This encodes CASRPDRYEQYF.

The CDR3, as DNA: TGTGCCTGCCTCTCTTCTCGGACACCGGGCGTGGAGACCCAGTACTTC. This sequence encodes CACLSSRTPGVETQYF. This sequence joins TRBV30 and TRBJ2-5; possibly TRBD1 for D (5 bases). Germline CDR1 GTSNPN, CDR2 SVGIG (reference sequence). The germline V and J ends were trimmed by 6 bases and 5 bases, with 25 bases remaining between them. CDR3 size: 16 residues.

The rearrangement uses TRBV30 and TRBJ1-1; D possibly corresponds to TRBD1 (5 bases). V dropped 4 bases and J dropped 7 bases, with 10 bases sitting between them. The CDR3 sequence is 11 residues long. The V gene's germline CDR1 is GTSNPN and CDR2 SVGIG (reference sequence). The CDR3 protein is CAWTGRGEAFF. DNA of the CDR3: TGTGCCTGGACCGGAAGGGGTGAAGCTTTCTTT.

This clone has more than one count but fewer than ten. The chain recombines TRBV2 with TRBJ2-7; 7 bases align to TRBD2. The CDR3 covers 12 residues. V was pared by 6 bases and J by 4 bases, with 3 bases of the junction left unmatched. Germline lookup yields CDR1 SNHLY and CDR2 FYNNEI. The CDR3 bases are TGTGCCAGCAGAAGACTAGCTTACGAGCAGTACTTC. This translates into CASRRLAYEQYF.

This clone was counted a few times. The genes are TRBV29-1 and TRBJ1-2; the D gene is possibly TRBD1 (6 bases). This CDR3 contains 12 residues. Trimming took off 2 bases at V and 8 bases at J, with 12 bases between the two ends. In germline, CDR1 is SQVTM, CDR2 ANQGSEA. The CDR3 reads CSVESGARGYTF. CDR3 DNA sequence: TGCAGCGTTGAATCGGGGGCGCGGGGCTACACCTTC.

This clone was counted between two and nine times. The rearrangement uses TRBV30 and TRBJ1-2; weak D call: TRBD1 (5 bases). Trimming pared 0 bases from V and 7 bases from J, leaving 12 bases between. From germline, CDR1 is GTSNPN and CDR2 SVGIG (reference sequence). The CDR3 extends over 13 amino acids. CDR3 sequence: CAWSVLTGGGYTF. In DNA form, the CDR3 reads TGTGCCTGGAGTGTACTAACAGGTGGTGGCTACACCTTC.

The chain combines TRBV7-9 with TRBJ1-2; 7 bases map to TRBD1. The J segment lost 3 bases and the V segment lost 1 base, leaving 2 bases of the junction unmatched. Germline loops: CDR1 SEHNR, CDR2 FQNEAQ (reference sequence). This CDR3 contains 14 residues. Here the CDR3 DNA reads TGTGCCAGCAGCTTAGGAGGGACAGACTATGGCTACACCTTC. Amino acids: CASSLGGTDYGYTF. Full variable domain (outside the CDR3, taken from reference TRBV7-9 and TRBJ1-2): DTGVSQNPRHKITKRGQNVTFRCDPISEHNRLYWYRQTLGQGPEFLTYFQNEAQLEKSRLLSDRFSAERPKGSFSTLEIQRTEQGDSAMYLCASSLGGTDYGYTFGSGTRLTVV.

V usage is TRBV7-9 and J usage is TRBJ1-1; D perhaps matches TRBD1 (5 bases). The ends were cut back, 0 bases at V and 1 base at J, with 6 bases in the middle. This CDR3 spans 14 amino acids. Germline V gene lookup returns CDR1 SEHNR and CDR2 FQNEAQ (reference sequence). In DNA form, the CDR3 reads TGTGCCAGCAGCTTAGCTGGGGGGAACACTGAAGCTTTCTTT. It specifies CASSLAGGNTEAFF.

This CDR3 is CASSIDSVHSNQPQHF. CDR3 DNA: TGTGCCAGCAGTATCGACAGTGTCCATAGCAATCAGCCCCAGCATTTT. The chain recombines TRBV27 with TRBJ1-5, with a tentative D call TRBD1 (5 bases). Between the trimmed V and J ends, which lost 5 bases and 0 bases, there was a span of 14 bases. Germline-derived CDR1 and CDR2 are MNHEY and SMNVEV (reference sequence). This CDR3 region has 16 residues.

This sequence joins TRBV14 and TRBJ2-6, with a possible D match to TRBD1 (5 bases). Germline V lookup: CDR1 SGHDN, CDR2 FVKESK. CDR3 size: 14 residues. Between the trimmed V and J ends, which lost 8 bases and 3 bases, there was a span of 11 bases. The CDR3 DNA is TGTGCCAGCTCAGGGTCTCGTGGGGCCAACGTCCTGACTTTC. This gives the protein CASSGSRGANVLTF.